This TCR beta chain is drawn from a study of T cell changes during pregnancy in multiple sclerosis. This CDR3 spans 13 amino acids. Germline V gene data show CDR1 as MNHEY and CDR2 as SMNVEV (reference sequence). Trimming cost V 6 bases and J 4 bases; bases outside gene matches: 5. Assay: immunoSEQ multiplex PCR; the TCRdb copy retains only in-frame clones and omits some. The sample yields some 71,000 clones, around 90% seen once. The source of this sequence is a female donor in good health, enrolled as a control in a pregnancy study. The V call is TRBV27, the J call TRBJ1-2; 7 positions agree with TRBD1. Specimen: CD4+ T cells from peripheral blood mononuclear cells, collected in the third trimester of pregnancy. Written as DNA, the CDR3 is TGTGCCAGCAGGCAAACAGGGGCCTATGGCTACACCTTC. Residues: CASRQTGAYGYTF.